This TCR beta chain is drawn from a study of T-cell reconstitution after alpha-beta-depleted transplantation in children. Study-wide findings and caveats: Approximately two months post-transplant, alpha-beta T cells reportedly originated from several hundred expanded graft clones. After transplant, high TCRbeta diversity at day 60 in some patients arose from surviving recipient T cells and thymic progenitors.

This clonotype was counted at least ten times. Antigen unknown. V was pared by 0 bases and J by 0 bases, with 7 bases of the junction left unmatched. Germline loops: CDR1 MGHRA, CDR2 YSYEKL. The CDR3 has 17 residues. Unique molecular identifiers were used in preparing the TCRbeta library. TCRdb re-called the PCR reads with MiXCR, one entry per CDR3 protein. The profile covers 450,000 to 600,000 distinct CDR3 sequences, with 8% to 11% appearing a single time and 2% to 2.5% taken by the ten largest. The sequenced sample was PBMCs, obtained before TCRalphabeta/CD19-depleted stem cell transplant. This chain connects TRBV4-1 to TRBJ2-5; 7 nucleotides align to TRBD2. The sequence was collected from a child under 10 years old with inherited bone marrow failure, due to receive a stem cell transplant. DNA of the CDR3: TGCGCCAGCAGCCAAGATGGGCTAGCGGCGTACCAAGAGACCCAGTACTTC. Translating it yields CASSQDGLAAYQETQYF.